Following are 14 T cell receptor beta chains from one sample sequenced in a study of regulatory T cells in long-lasting Graves disease. Arm-PCR of CDR3 regions and iRepertoire HTBI primers were used to build TCR beta libraries. One entry per CDR3 protein results from TCRdb running MiXCR on the multiplex PCR reads. The sample contains under 450,000 distinct CDR3 sequences, 20% to 25% of which appear only once. Time point in this sample: persistent/refractory GD, antithyroid drugs over 5 years with positive TRAb. PBMC RNA was the source of the TCR library. Material: peripheral blood mononuclear cells (PBMCs), obtained when the disease was refractory, from a patient treated with antithyroid drugs. These receptors all come from a female donor with Graves disease.

Of note for this clonotype: The junction differs from germline at one of its ends, possibly a read error. The chain couples TRBV5-6 to TRBJ1-1, with 10 nucleotides matching TRBD1. Germline V CDR1 and CDR2: SGHDT, YYEEEE. The CDR3 covers 15 residues. CDR3 DNA sequence: TGTGCCAGCAGCTTTGACAGGGGGCTTTTGACTGAAGCTCTCTTT. Translating gives CASSFDRGLLTEALF.

The chain joins TRBV12-3 or TRBV12-4 to TRBJ1-1; TRBD1 is a possible D gene (6 bases). The V gene lost 8 bases and the J gene lost 2 bases, with 12 bases spanning the gap. This CDR3 region has 13 residues. The CDR3 DNA reads TGTGCCAGCGTTGGACAGAAAAACACTGAAGCTTTCTTT. As protein: CASVGQKNTEAFF.

The chain joins TRBV20-1 to TRBJ2-1; TRBD2 matches at 10 bases. The V gene's germline CDR1 is DFQATT and CDR2 SNEGSKA (reference sequence). Trimming cost V 2 bases and J 4 bases; bases outside gene matches: 5. This CDR3 is 15 amino acids long. CDR3 protein: CSARPNSGGYNEQFF. CDR3 nucleotide sequence: TGCAGTGCTAGACCAAATAGCGGGGGGTACAATGAGCAGTTCTTC.

The genes are TRBV7-2 and TRBJ2-7; D is unresolved. Trimming took 0 bases from V and 3 from J, leaving 9 bases between them. Germline V gene lookup returns CDR1 SGHTA and CDR2 FQGNSA. The length of the CDR3 is 14 residues. The CDR3 DNA sequence: TGTGCCAGCAGCTTAGCGGTCAGCCACTACGAGCAGTACTTC. Its protein is CASSLAVSHYEQYF.

This clonotype was found many times. The chain carries TRBV20-1 and TRBJ2-1; D unresolved. The CDR3 has 10 amino acids. Germline CDR1 DFQATT, CDR2 SNEGSKA (reference sequence). Trimming pared 4 bases from V and 14 bases from J, leaving 12 bases between. This chain's CDR3 is CSAKEQAEFF. In nucleotides, the CDR3 is TGCAGTGCTAAGGAGCAAGCCGAGTTCTTC.

This clonotype occurred a few times. The chain employs TRBV29-1 and TRBJ2-7, with TRBD2 matching over 8 bases. The CDR3 is 15 amino acids. The V segment lost 4 bases and the J segment 4 bases; nucleotides outside the gene matches: 12. Germline V gene sequence: CDR1 SQVTM, CDR2 ANQGSEA. Here the CDR3 reads CSVGLVGTRRYEQYF. The CDR3 DNA sequence: TGCAGCGTTGGTCTAGTCGGGACTAGGCGTTACGAGCAGTACTTC.

The V and J genes are TRBV7-9 and TRBJ2-2; unclear D gene. The CDR3 length is 14 residues. Trimming stripped 3 bases from V and 1 base from J, with 6 bases between. The germline gives CDR1 SEHNR, CDR2 FQNEAQ (reference sequence). The CDR3 is CASSLDQNTGELFF. Here the CDR3 DNA reads TGTGCCAGCAGCTTGGACCAGAACACCGGGGAGCTGTTTTTT.

This clonotype appeared a few times. The chain links TRBV20-1 to TRBJ2-3, with 11 bases lining up with TRBD2. CDR3 length equals 13 residues. Germline CDR1 reads DFQATT; CDR2 reads SNEGSKA (reference sequence). V shed 5 bases and J 3 bases; nucleotides not matched to a gene: 1. CDR3 in DNA: TGCAGTGCTGGGACTAGCGGAACAGATACGCAGTATTTT. It translates to CSAGTSGTDTQYF.

In this sample, this clonotype turned up many times. V gene TRBV28 combines with J gene TRBJ1-4; 9 bases agree with TRBD1. The CDR3 runs 13 residues. Germline trimming cut 4 bases from V and 12 bases from J; bases unmatched to any gene: 6. CDR1 and CDR2 from the germline V gene are MDHEN and SYDVKM. CDR3 protein: CASSSGQGRELFF. CDR3 in DNA: TGTGCCAGCAGTTCCGGACAGGGGAGGGAACTGTTTTTT.

The CDR3 loop is CAISERGQGGSNQPQHF. The CDR3 DNA follows: TGTGCCATCAGTGAACGGGGTCAGGGAGGAAGCAATCAGCCCCAGCATTTT. V is TRBV10-3 and J is TRBJ1-5; a possible D gene is TRBD1 (5 bases). V shed 3 bases and J shed 1 base, with 16 bases lying between them. CDR1 is ENHRY, CDR2 SYGVKD, per germline. The CDR3 totals 17 residues.

Turning to this clonotype: A much bigger clone sits one base away, suggesting this may be a read error. The chain couples TRBV2 to TRBJ1-2; D gene uncertain. Germline CDR1 is SNHLY and CDR2 is FYNNEI. There are 15 residues in the CDR3. Between the trimmed V and J ends, which lost 4 bases and 3 bases, there was a span of 15 bases. DNA for the CDR3: TGTGCCAGCAGTGCCTTCGAGGGCTATCACTATGGCTACACCTTC. This sequence encodes CASSAFEGYHYGYTF.

In regard to this clonotype: One base away lies a much larger clone, so this may be a sequencing read error. This CDR3 is CASSLIERRYNERFF. CDR3 nucleotide sequence: TGTGCCAGCAGTTTGATCGAGCGGAGGTACAATGAGCGGTTCTTC. This rearrangement joins TRBV27 to TRBJ2-1, with a weak D call TRBD2 (5 bases). Germline lookup yields CDR1 MNHEY and CDR2 SMNVEV (reference sequence). The CDR3 is 15 amino acids.

This clonotype has only a few counts. The chain links TRBV20-1 to TRBJ2-7; a weak D match, TRBD2 (5 bases). With 3 bases removed from V and 4 bases from J, the gap between germline ends came to 13 bases. Germline CDR1 is DFQATT and CDR2 is SNEGSKA (reference sequence). The CDR3 extends over 13 amino acids. This CDR3 is CSARDWKPYEQYF. CDR3 in DNA: TGCAGTGCTAGGGACTGGAAACCTTACGAGCAGTACTTC.

The chain uses TRBV3-1 and TRBJ1-6, with TRBD1 matching over 8 bases. The CDR3 totals 13 residues. V gave up 6 bases and J gave up 9 bases; unmatched junction bases: 4. Looked up from germline, CDR1 is LGHDT and CDR2 is YNNKEL (reference sequence). CDR3 bases: TGTGCCAGCAGAGGGGACAGGCGTTCACCCCTCCACTTT. Its protein product is CASRGDRRSPLHF.